This TCR beta chain was sequenced for a study of memory B cells and T cells in multiple sclerosis (dated by TCRdb to the late 2010s). For context, the study as a whole: The study compared TCR beta repertoires of autoproliferating peripheral T cells with brain lesion-infiltrating T cells in multiple sclerosis patients. A couple of multiple sclerosis patients, for whom either brain lesions at autopsy or brain-infiltrating cells from biopsy were available, were included in TCR sequencing. General conclusions and limits of the study: Because clone-set sizes varied across compartments, the counts of shared clonotypes were affected, making normalization necessary.

From the germline V gene, CDR1 is MGHDK and CDR2 is SYGVNS. The CDR3 sequence holds 13 residues, the cysteine and phenylalanine included. The read is trimmed to its CDR3 DNA, 39 bases read in frame from base 1. Cut back by 4 bases and 4 bases, the V and J ends lie 10 bases apart. This clone was picked up a small number of times. It lacks a known antigen. Within one base of it there is no much larger clone, and no base qualities were kept. TCRbeta CDR3 regions were amplified from extracted genomic DNA using the immunoSEQ Platform. Multiplex PCR, high-throughput sequencing and a vendor bioinformatics pipeline were brought together in the immunoSEQ assay. Under the source paper's analysis protocol: Non-productive sequences and CDR3s under 4 amino acids long were removed, and the clonotype frequencies in each sample were recalculated. Shared clonotypes were identified in immunoSEQ Analyzer 2.0 as identical CDR3 amino acid, V gene and J gene sequences. Repertoire overlap was normalized by dividing shared clonotype counts by the product of both clone-set sizes, with the result scaled by 1000 into arbitrary units. TCRdb carries this immuneACCESS record with in-frame sequences only. Its versions omit some clonotypes, under half of them owing to an unresolved V gene in the studies checked, with the rest unexplained. Clone size and the V and J calls come from that table; the DNA yielded D and trimming. This sample comprises 35,000 to 55,000 clones, roughly 82% of them detected only once. 1% to 1.3% of the sample is taken by the ten largest.

After CFSE-labeled PBMCs were cultured without any stimulus, the autoproliferating (CFSEdim) and non-proliferating (CFSEhi) T cell fractions were each sequenced on their own. Altogether, about 5.5x10^7 CFSE-labeled PBMCs were kept in culture for 7 days with no stimulus, after which the replicate wells were combined. PBMCs were labeled with 0.4 to 0.65 uM CFSE and were cultured without exogenous stimuli in serum-free AIM-V medium. PBMCs were obtained by Ficoll density gradient centrifugation and kept cryopreserved until use. Using a FACSAria III, live 7-AAD-negative cells were sorted, then washed with PBS and stored frozen at -80 degrees C as dry pellets.

Sample: PBMCs from blood kept in culture. The chain was built from TRBV25-1 and TRBJ1-1; TRBD1 is a weak D gene call, 6 bases matching. The clonotype comes from a human donor with multiple sclerosis. The CDR3 in this case is CASSAQTGTEAFF. The DNA sequence is TGTGCCAGCAGTGCCCAGACAGGCACTGAAGCTTTCTTT.